Below, 15 T cell receptor beta chains from the same sample are listed, as sequenced in a study of blood T cells in healthy people across ages. Combining a sample-barcoded 5' primer with a J-beta primer mix, a second PCR ran for 7 to 11 cycles. TCRdb re-called the 5' RACE reads with MiXCR, one entry per CDR3 protein. The sample contains roughly 700,000 distinct CDR3 sequences, 25% of which appear only once. The same specimen was also included in a second study, on T cells of mothers and their children.

Sequenced sample: blood. These receptors originate from a boy younger than 18 in good health.

This clonotype was counted a few times. This sequence joins TRBV29-1 and TRBJ1-1; D is possibly TRBD1 (6 bases). This CDR3 region has 11 residues. Germline V CDR1 and CDR2: SQVTM, ANQGSEA. Trimming cost V 6 bases and J 4 bases, with 9 bases left between them. The CDR3, as DNA: TGCAGCGTAAGGGGGGCCACTGAAGCTTTCTTT. Translation: CSVRGATEAFF. The variable domain in full, completed from reference TRBV29-1 and TRBJ1-1, reads SAVISQKPSRDICQRGTSLTIQCQVDSQVTMMFWYRQQPGQSLTLIATANQGSEATYESGFVIDKFPISRPNLTFSTLTVSNMSPEDSSIYLCSVRGATEAFFGQGTRLTVV.

The J gene is TRBJ2-4, the V gene TRBV13; 7 positions match TRBD2. This CDR3 is 16 amino acids long. Germline trimming cut 5 bases from V and 6 bases from J; bases unmatched to any gene: 13. Germline CDR1 reads PRHDT; CDR2 reads FYEKMQ (reference sequence). DNA of the CDR3: TGTGCCAGCAGCCGGACCCCTTCGTCGGGGGGAAACATTCAGTACTTC. Translation gives CASSRTPSSGGNIQYF.

This rearrangement joins TRBV29-1 to TRBJ2-5; 8 bases are shared with TRBD1. The DNA end lines up better with TRBJ2-7; the J call may be wrong. Germline CDR1 is SQVTM and CDR2 is ANQGSEA. This CDR3 has 13 amino acids. CDR3 amino acids: CSALTGDTNEQYF. Written as DNA, the CDR3 is TGCAGCGCTTTGACAGGGGATACTAACGAGCAGTACTTC.

This clonotype was counted at least ten times. The chain links TRBV14 to TRBJ2-1; D possibly corresponds to TRBD2 (6 bases). CDR3 length: 15 amino acids. Trimming pared 4 bases from V and 1 base from J, leaving 11 bases between. Germline V gene data show CDR1 as SGHDN and CDR2 as FVKESK. The CDR3 bases are TGTGCCAGCAGCCTAGCGGTCACTTCCTACAATGAGCAGTTCTTC. It specifies CASSLAVTSYNEQFF.

The V gene is TRBV3-1, the J gene TRBJ1-2; TRBD1 is a possible D gene (6 bases). The CDR3 contains 14 residues. V dropped 4 bases and J dropped 2 bases, with 11 bases sitting between them. Per the germline V gene, CDR1 is LGHDT and CDR2 is YNNKEL (reference sequence). The CDR3 sequence is CASSRSDRNYGYTF. CDR3 coding DNA: TGTGCCAGCAGCCGATCGGACAGAAACTATGGCTACACCTTC.

Only a few counts were recorded for this clonotype. The rearrangement uses TRBV18 and TRBJ2-1; D is unresolved. Per germline, CDR1 KGHSH and CDR2 LQKENI. CDR3 length: 13 residues. The V gene lost 3 bases and the J gene lost 10 bases, with 13 bases spanning the gap. The chain's CDR3 is CASSPSFGPEQFF. The CDR3 DNA reads TGTGCCAGCTCACCCTCGTTTGGGCCAGAGCAGTTCTTC.

This clonotype was picked up a small number of times. CDR3 region: CASSQERTRRSEQYF. CDR3 nucleotides: TGTGCCAGCAGCCAAGAGCGGACTAGGCGTTCCGAGCAGTACTTC. This sequence joins TRBV4-2 and TRBJ2-5; TRBD2 matches at 7 bases. TRBJ2-7 matches the DNA end more closely, so the J call is doubtful. Germline V lookup: CDR1 LGHNA, CDR2 YNFKEQ. The length of the CDR3 is 15 residues.

V is TRBV27 and J is TRBJ2-3; D tentatively fits TRBD1 or TRBD2 (5 bases each). The CDR3 consists of 16 residues. Germline CDR1 and CDR2: MNHEY and SMNVEV (reference sequence). Trimming removed 3 bases from V and 2 bases from J, with 15 bases in between. In nucleotides, the CDR3 is TGTGCCAGCAGTTTCGGCAGGGACCCTGACACAGATACGCAGTATTTT. It specifies CASSFGRDPDTDTQYF.

This rearrangement joins TRBV4-1 to TRBJ1-4, with no clear D. CDR3 length: 14 residues. V lost 3 bases, J lost 2 bases, and 7 bases lay in between. Germline V gene data show CDR1 as MGHRA and CDR2 as YSYEKL. The CDR3 region is CASSQPGTNEKLFF. The CDR3 DNA reads TGCGCCAGCAGCCAGCCCGGGACTAATGAAAAACTGTTTTTT.

In this sample, this clonotype turned up a few times. The chain carries TRBV12-3 or TRBV12-4 and TRBJ2-7; maybe TRBD2 (5 bases). This CDR3 contains 13 residues. V lost 11 bases to trimming and J lost 1 base, with 15 bases between them. The CDR3 DNA reads as TGTGCCCCCACGGGGATCGAGTCCTACGAGCAGTACTTC. Its translation: CAPTGIESYEQYF.

There are a few counts of this clonotype. CDR3 sequence: CASSLSIGGGLYGYTF. DNA for the CDR3: TGTGCCAGCAGTTTATCGATCGGAGGGGGTCTTTATGGCTACACCTTC. The chain recombines TRBV27 with TRBJ1-2, with a tentative D call TRBD1 (6 bases). Trimming took off 0 bases at V and 5 bases at J, with 16 bases between the two ends. The germline gives CDR1 MNHEY, CDR2 SMNVEV (reference sequence). The CDR3 totals 16 residues.

This clonotype was picked up a small number of times. This sequence joins TRBV7-9 and TRBJ2-2; 8 bases map to TRBD1. The CDR3 totals 15 residues. J was trimmed by 7 bases and V by 3 bases; bases with no gene match: 7. The germline V gene encodes CDR1 SEHNR and CDR2 FQNEAQ (reference sequence). The CDR3 bases are TGTGCCAGCAGCTTTTTGACAGGGGACTTCGGGGAGCTGTTTTTT. This sequence encodes CASSFLTGDFGELFF.

This clonotype was seen a handful of times. A read error may produce the germline difference seen at one junction end. The rearrangement uses TRBV20-1 and TRBJ2-5; D is undetermined. This CDR3 is 12 amino acids long. CDR1 is DFQATT, CDR2 SNEGSKA, per germline (reference sequence). CDR3 in amino acids: CSARANQETQYF. CDR3 nucleotide sequence: TGCAGTGCCAGAGCGAACCAAGAGACCCAGTACTTC.

This clonotype was seen a handful of times. The chain employs TRBV2 and TRBJ2-7; 7 positions agree with TRBD1. The CDR3 has 14 amino acids. The V segment lost 10 bases and the J segment 2 bases; nucleotides outside the gene matches: 11. The germline CDR1 and CDR2 sequences are SNHLY and FYNNEI. As DNA, the CDR3 is TGTGCCATCAATAGTAAGGGACAGACCTACGAGCAGTACTTC. It codes for CAINSKGQTYEQYF.

This clonotype occurred a few times. The chain combines TRBV6-2 or TRBV6-3 with TRBJ2-7; D uncertain. The germline CDR1 and CDR2 sequences are MNHEY and SVGEGT. The CDR3 extends over 13 amino acids. Trimming cost V 2 bases and J 2 bases, with 7 bases left between them. The CDR3 sequence is CASSYAITYEQYF. The CDR3 nucleotides are TGTGCCAGCAGTTACGCCATCACCTACGAGCAGTACTTC.